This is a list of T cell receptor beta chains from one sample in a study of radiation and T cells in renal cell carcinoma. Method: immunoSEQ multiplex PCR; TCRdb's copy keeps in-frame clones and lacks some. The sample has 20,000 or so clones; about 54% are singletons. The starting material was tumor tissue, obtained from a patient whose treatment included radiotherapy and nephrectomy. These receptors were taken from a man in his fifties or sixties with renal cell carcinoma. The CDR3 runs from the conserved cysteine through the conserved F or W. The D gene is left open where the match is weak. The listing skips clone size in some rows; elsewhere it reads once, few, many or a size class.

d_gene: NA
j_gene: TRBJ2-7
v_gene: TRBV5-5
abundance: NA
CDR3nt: TGTGCCAGCAGCTTGGCCTTGTCTAGCAGGTCCTACGAGCAGTACTTC
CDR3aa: CASSLALSSRSYEQYF

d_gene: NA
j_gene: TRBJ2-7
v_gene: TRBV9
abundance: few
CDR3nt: TGTGCCAGCAGCGTAGGTTTTACCTACGAGCAGTACTTC
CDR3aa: CASSVGFTYEQYF

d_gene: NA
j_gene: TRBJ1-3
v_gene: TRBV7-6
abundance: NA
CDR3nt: TGTGCCAGCAGCTTAGAGGGCTCTGGAAACACCATATATTTT
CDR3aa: CASSLEGSGNTIYF

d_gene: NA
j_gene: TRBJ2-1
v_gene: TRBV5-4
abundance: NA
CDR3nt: TGTGCCAGCAGCTTAGTTACAGGGGGGAGGGATGAGCAGTTCTTC
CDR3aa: CASSLVTGGRDEQFF

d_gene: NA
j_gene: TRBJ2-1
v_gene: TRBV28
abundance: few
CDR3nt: TGTGCCAGCAGTTTTCATTATCGGGGTTTGGTGGGCAATGAGCAGTTCTTC
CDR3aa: CASSFHYRGLVGNEQFF

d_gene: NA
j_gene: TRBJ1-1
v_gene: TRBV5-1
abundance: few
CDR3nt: TGCGCCAGCAGCCCGAGGTTGGGGACACAGAACACTGAAGCTTTCTTT
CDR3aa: CASSPRLGTQNTEAFF

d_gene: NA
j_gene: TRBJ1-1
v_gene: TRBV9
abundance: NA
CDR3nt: TGTGCCAGCAGTCTTCGGCAGGTGAACACTGAAGCTTTCTTT
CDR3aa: CASSLRQVNTEAFF

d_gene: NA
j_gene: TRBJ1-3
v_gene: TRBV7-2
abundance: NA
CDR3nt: TGTGCCAGCAGCTTCAACCCTGGAAACACCATATATTTT
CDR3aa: CASSFNPGNTIYF

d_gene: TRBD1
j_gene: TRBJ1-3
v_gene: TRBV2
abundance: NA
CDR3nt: TGTGCCAGCACCGTAGACAGGGAAGGAAACACCATATATTTT
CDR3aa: CASTVDREGNTIYF

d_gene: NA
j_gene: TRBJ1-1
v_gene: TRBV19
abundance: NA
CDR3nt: TGTGCCAGTAGTATCAACAGGGATCGGAACACTGAAGCTTTCTTT
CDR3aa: CASSINRDRNTEAFF

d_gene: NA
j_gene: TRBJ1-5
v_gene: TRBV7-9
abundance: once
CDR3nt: TGTGCCAGCAGCTTAGAAGGGCCCCAGCATTTT
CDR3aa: CASSLEGPQHF

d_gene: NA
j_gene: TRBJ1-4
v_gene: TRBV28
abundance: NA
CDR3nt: TGTGCCAGCAGTTTAGTCGGGGTGACGTCGCTAAGGAATGAAAAACTGTTTTTT
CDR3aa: CASSLVGVTSLRNEKLFF

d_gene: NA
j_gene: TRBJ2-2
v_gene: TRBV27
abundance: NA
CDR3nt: TGTGCCAGCAGTAGGGGCGGAACCGGGGAGCTGTTTTTT
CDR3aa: CASSRGGTGELFF

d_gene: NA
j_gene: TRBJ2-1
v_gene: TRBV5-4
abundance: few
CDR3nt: TGTGCCAGCAGTCGAGCCTGGATTACCTACAATGAGCAGTTCTTC
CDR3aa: CASSRAWITYNEQFF

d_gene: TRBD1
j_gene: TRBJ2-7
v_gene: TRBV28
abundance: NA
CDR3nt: TGTGCCAGCAGGACAGGGGTCGTCTACGAGCAGTACTTC
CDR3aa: CASRTGVVYEQYF

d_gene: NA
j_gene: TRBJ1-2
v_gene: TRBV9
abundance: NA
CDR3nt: TGTGCCAGCACCCCGGGAAACCCAGGGGATGGCTACACCTTC
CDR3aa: CASTPGNPGDGYTF

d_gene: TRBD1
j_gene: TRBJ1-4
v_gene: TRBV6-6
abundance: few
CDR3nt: TGTGCCAGCAGTAAAGAGACAGGGGAGAATGAAAAACTGTTTTTT
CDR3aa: CASSKETGENEKLFF

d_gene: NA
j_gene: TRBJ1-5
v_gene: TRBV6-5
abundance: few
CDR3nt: TGTGCCAGCAGTTACTCGGTGGATAACAGCCCCCAGCATTTT
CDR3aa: CASSYSVDNSPQHF

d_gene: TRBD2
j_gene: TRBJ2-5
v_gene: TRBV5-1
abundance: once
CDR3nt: TGCGCCAGCAGCTTGCGTACTAGCGGGCCACAAGAGACCCAGTACTTC
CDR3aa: CASSLRTSGPQETQYF

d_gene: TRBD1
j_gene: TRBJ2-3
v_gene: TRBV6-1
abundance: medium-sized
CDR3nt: TGTGCCAGCGGAGCCGACAGGGGGGAAGATACGCAGTATTTT
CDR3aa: CASGADRGEDTQYF

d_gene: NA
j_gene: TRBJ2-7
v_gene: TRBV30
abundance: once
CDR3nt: TGTGCCTGGAGTGTTCTGGGGGGCGAGCAGTACTTC
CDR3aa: CAWSVLGGEQYF

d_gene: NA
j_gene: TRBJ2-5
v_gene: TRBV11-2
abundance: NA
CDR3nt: TGTGCCAGCAGCTTAGTCAGATCGGAGACCCAGTACTTC
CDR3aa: CASSLVRSETQYF

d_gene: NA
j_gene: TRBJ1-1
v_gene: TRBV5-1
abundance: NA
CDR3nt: TGCGCCAGCAGCTTGGATCCCACAGGGTCGAACACTGAAGCTTTCTTT
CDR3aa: CASSLDPTGSNTEAFF

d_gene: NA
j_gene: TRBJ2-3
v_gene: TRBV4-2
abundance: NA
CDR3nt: TGTGCCAGCAGCCAGAGCCCAGATACGCAGTATTTT
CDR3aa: CASSQSPDTQYF

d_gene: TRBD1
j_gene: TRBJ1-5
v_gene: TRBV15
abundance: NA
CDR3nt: TGTGCCACCAGCAGAAAAACGGATACGCAGGGGGTCCAGCCCCAGCATTTT
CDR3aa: CATSRKTDTQGVQPQHF

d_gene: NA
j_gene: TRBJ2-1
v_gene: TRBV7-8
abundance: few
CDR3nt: TGTGCCAGCAGCTTATTTCAGGGTATCACCTACAATGAGCAGTTCTTC
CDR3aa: CASSLFQGITYNEQFF

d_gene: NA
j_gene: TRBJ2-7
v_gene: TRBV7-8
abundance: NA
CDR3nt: TGTGCCAGCAGCTTATTTCAGGGGAGCTCCTACGAGCAGTACTTC
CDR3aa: CASSLFQGSSYEQYF

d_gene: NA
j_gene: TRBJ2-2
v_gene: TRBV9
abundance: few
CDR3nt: TGTGCCAGCAGCGTAATGGGGGGCGTAGCCGGGGAGCTGTTTTTT
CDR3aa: CASSVMGGVAGELFF

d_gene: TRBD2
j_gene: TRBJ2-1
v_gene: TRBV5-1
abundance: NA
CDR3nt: TGCGCCAGCAGGCCGGGAGGCGGGTACAATGAGCAGTTCTTC
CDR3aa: CASRPGGGYNEQFF

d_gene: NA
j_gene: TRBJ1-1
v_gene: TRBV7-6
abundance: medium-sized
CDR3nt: TGTGCCAGCAGCCCACGACACAACACTGAAGCTTTCTTT
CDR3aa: CASSPRHNTEAFF

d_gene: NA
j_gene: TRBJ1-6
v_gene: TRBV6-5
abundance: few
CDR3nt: TGTGCCAGCAGTAAAAACAGGGTACTCAATTCGCCCCTCCACTTT
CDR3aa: CASSKNRVLNSPLHF

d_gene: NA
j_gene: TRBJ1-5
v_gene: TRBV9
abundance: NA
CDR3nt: TGTGCCAGCAGCGTCGGGGGCGGAGGTAGCAATCAGCCCCAGCATTTT
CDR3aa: CASSVGGGGSNQPQHF

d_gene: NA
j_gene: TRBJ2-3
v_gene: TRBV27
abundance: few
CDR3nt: TGTGCCAGCAATTCCCAAACCGAGGGCAGCACAGATACGCAGTATTTT
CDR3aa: CASNSQTEGSTDTQYF

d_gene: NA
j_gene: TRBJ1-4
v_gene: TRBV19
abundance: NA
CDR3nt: TGTGCCAGTAGTTCTTTAGGTGCAGGACCTAATGAAAAACTGTTTTTT
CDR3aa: CASSSLGAGPNEKLFF

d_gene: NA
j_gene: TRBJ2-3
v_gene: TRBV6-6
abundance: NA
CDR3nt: TGTGCCAGCACCATACTGGATGGAGATACGCAGTATTTT
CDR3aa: CASTILDGDTQYF

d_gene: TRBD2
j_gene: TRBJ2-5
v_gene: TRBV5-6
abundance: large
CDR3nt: TGTGCCAGCAGCTTGGCCGGAGCGGGGCTGAACCAAGAGACCCAGTACTTC
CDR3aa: CASSLAGAGLNQETQYF

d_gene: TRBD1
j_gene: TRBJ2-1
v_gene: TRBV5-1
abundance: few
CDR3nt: TGCGCCAGCAGCTTTGGACAGGGTTTAGTGGATGAGCAGTTCTTC
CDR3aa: CASSFGQGLVDEQFF

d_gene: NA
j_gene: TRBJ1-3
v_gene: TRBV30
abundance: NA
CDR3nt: TGTGCCAGAGGGGCTGGAAACACCATATATTTT
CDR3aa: CARGAGNTIYF

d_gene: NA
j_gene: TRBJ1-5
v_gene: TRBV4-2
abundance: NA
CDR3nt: TGTGCCAGCAGCCAAGTGGCACCCAGCAATCAGCCCCAGCATTTT
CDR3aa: CASSQVAPSNQPQHF